The 11 T cell receptor beta chains below all came from one sample that was sequenced in a study of Ad26.COV2.S vaccination and SARS-CoV-2 variants. The assay was immunoSEQ multiplex PCR, and TCRdb's table has in-frame clones only and misses some. The sample lists around 170,000 clones, around nine tenths occurring once. Sequenced here: peripheral blood, sampled after recovery from COVID-19. The origin of the receptors is a human donor who had recovered from COVID-19.

This chain links TRBV14 with TRBJ2-3; D not certain. Germline V gives CDR1 SGHDN, CDR2 FVKESK. The germline V and J ends were trimmed by 5 bases and 2 bases, with 2 bases remaining between them. This CDR3 spans 11 amino acids. This chain's CDR3 is CASSYTDTQYF. The CDR3 DNA follows: TGTGCCAGCAGCTACACAGATACGCAGTATTTT. The full variable domain, its missing parts supplied by reference TRBV14 and TRBJ2-3, is EAGVTQFPSHSVIEKGQTVTLRCDPISGHDNLYWYRRVMGKEIKFLLHFVKESKQDESGMPNNRFLAERTGGTYSTLKVQPAELEDSGVYFCASSYTDTQYFGPGTRLTVL.

The CDR3 bases are TGTGCCAGCAGTTCCCAGGGGATGAACACTGAAGCTTTCTTT. Its translation: CASSSQGMNTEAFF. This sequence joins TRBV3-1 (or the pseudogene TRBV3-2) and TRBJ1-1; D perhaps matches TRBD1 (6 bases). The germline V gene has CDR1 LGHDT and CDR2 YNNKEL (reference sequence). The CDR3 loop spans 14 amino acids. V gave up 6 bases and J gave up 0 bases, with 11 bases separating them.

V and J are TRBV18 and TRBJ2-3, with 10 bases aligning to TRBD2. Germline loops: CDR1 KGHSH, CDR2 LQKENI. The CDR3 is 17 residues long. The V gene end was trimmed by 3 bases and the J gene end by 1 base; junction bases not matched to a gene: 7. The CDR3 coding sequence is TGTGCCAGCTCACCCAGCGGGAGGGCCGGAGGCACAGATACGCAGTATTTT. This gives the protein CASSPSGRAGGTDTQYF.

This clone was detected many times. The gene calls are TRBV6-5 and TRBJ1-5; TRBD1 matches 8 bases. Looked up from germline, CDR1 is MNHEY and CDR2 is SVGAGI. J was trimmed by 0 bases and V by 4 bases; bases with no gene match: 2. CDR3 length: 15 residues. CDR3 sequence: CASSWDRNSNQPQHF. The CDR3 DNA reads as TGTGCCAGCAGTTGGGACAGGAATAGCAATCAGCCCCAGCATTTT.

This chain links TRBV11-2 with TRBJ2-1; 10 nucleotides match TRBD2. The CDR3 sequence is 13 residues long. Germline V gene lookup returns CDR1 SGHAT and CDR2 FQNNGV. V lost 4 bases, J lost 16 bases, and 10 bases stayed unmatched. CDR3 amino acids: CASSSIKREGSFF. CDR3 bases: TGTGCCAGCAGCTCGATAAAGCGGGAGGGATCCTTCTTC.

This sequence joins TRBV5-1 and TRBJ1-3; D perhaps matches TRBD1 (5 bases). CDR1 is SGHRS, CDR2 YFSETQ, per germline. The ends were cut back, 0 bases at V and 1 base at J, with 11 bases in the middle. This CDR3 has 16 residues. In DNA, the CDR3 is TGCGCCAGCAGCTTGGGGCGGGACTCGTCTGGAAACACCATATATTTT. It specifies CASSLGRDSSGNTIYF.

The chain has TRBV7-9 and TRBJ1-5; possibly TRBD1 for D (5 bases). Per the germline V gene, CDR1 is SEHNR and CDR2 is FQNEAQ (reference sequence). The CDR3 extends over 13 amino acids. V was cut by 5 bases and J by 5 bases, with 10 bases left in between. CDR3 in DNA: TGTGCCAGCAGCCGAGGGGCCTATCAGCCCCAGCATTTT. Its protein is CASSRGAYQPQHF.

This rearrangement joins TRBV5-1 to TRBJ2-6; D might be TRBD1 (5 bases). CDR1 and CDR2 from the germline V gene are SGHRS and YFSETQ. The CDR3 runs 18 residues. The germline V and J ends were trimmed by 0 bases and 0 bases, with 13 bases remaining between them. Here the CDR3 DNA reads TGCGCCAGCAGCTTGGCAGGGATCGTAAGCTCTGGGGCCAACGTCCTGACTTTC. Protein sequence: CASSLAGIVSSGANVLTF.

This chain joins TRBV5-6 and TRBJ2-4; D might be TRBD2 (6 bases). Germline V gene sequence: CDR1 SGHDT, CDR2 YYEEEE. The germline V and J ends were trimmed by 4 bases and 0 bases, with 14 bases remaining between them. The CDR3 is 16 residues long. For the CDR3, the DNA is TGTGCCAGCAGCCCACAGCGGGCCTTAGCCAAAAACATTCAGTACTTC. This gives the protein CASSPQRALAKNIQYF.

The chain uses TRBV6-5 and TRBJ2-7, with a possible D match to TRBD2 (6 bases). Trimming removed 2 bases at V and 2 bases at J, with 10 bases between. Germline values: CDR1 MNHEY, CDR2 SVGAGI. The CDR3 covers 14 residues. The CDR3 is CASSYGGFAYEQYF. CDR3 in DNA: TGTGCCAGCAGTTACGGGGGGTTCGCCTACGAGCAGTACTTC.

The V gene is TRBV18, the J gene TRBJ2-3; possible D gene TRBD1, 5 bases. CDR1 is KGHSH and CDR2 is LQKENI in the germline V gene. This CDR3 has 13 residues. The V end was cut by 5 bases, the J end by 2 bases, with 8 bases between. CDR3 sequence: CASSRGYTDTQYF. Written as DNA, the CDR3 is TGTGCCAGCTCAAGGGGTTACACAGATACGCAGTATTTT.